The 20 T cell receptor beta chains below all came from one sample that was sequenced in a study of neoadjuvant anti-PD-1 for oral cavity cancer (dated by TCRdb to about 2021). Libraries were made using the immunoSEQ multiplex PCR assay. The source is immuneACCESS, and TCRdb retained only in-frame sequences with V and J called. Part of the clones is not carried over; for the studies checked, unresolved V genes explain less than half of this, and the remainder is unexplained. The sample profile shows 6,500 to 9,000 clones; 48% of them were found once. Jointly, the top ten make up over 9% of the sample. In light of the paper, this sample's time point label describes: before neoadjuvant nivolumab. The starting material was tumor tissue, obtained before nivolumab (anti-PD-1) treatment. These receptors all stem from a person between 35 and 79 years old with oral cavity squamous cell carcinoma.

This sequence joins TRBV4-1 and TRBJ2-1, with a possible D match to TRBD2 (5 bases). The CDR3 contains 15 residues. The germline gives CDR1 MGHRA, CDR2 YSYEKL. V was shortened by 4 bases and J by 6 bases, with 16 bases between the two germline ends. The CDR3 bases are TGCGCCAGCAGCCTTAGCGCCGCTTTAGTCAATGAGCAGTTCTTC. It specifies CASSLSAALVNEQFF.

CDR3 DNA sequence: TGTGCTTTAATGGGGGAGACCCAGTACTTC. Its protein is CALMGETQYF. This chain uses TRBV30 with TRBJ2-5; D unclear. Per germline, CDR1 GTSNPN and CDR2 SVGIG (reference sequence). The CDR3 runs 10 residues.

The rearrangement links TRBV30 to TRBJ2-2; 7 bases are shared with TRBD1. The CDR3 is 14 amino acids. J gave up 4 bases and V 0 bases, and 2 bases lay outside the gene matches. The germline CDR1 and CDR2 sequences are GTSNPN and SVGIG (reference sequence). CDR3 in amino acids: CAWSVQGFTGELFF. The CDR3 nucleotides are TGTGCCTGGAGTGTACAGGGGTTCACCGGGGAGCTGTTTTTT.

The V gene is TRBV10-3, the J gene TRBJ2-1; 10 bases fit TRBD2. Germline V gives CDR1 ENHRY, CDR2 SYGVKD. This CDR3 spans 16 amino acids. V lost 5 bases to trimming and J lost 0 bases; unmatched junction nucleotides: 4. CDR3 sequence: CAISLAGVNSYNEQFF. The CDR3 coding sequence is TGTGCCATCAGTCTAGCGGGAGTCAACTCCTACAATGAGCAGTTCTTC.

This clone was recorded a few times. The chain has TRBV6-1 and TRBJ1-4; D gene ambiguous. Germline CDR1 is MNHNS and CDR2 is SASEGT. Between the trimmed V and J ends, which lost 5 bases and 0 bases, there was a span of 7 bases. The CDR3 is 14 amino acids. CDR3 nucleotides: TGTGCCAGCAGTAGACAAGCAACTAATGAAAAACTGTTTTTT. Translation gives CASSRQATNEKLFF.

The CDR3 DNA reads TGTGCCAGCTCATCCCGGGACACCTACGAGCAGTACTTC. Amino acids: CASSSRDTYEQYF. The J gene is TRBJ2-7, the V gene TRBV18; tentatively, D is TRBD1 (6 bases). Germline CDR1 and CDR2: KGHSH and LQKENI. V lost 5 bases, J lost 2 bases, and 10 bases lay in between. This CDR3 is built from 13 residues.

The chain uses TRBV28 and TRBJ1-1; D gene uncertain. The CDR3 length is 11 residues. V was cut by 6 bases and J by 8 bases, with 10 bases left in between. Germline V gives CDR1 MDHEN, CDR2 SYDVKM. This CDR3 is CASRSYREAFF. DNA for the CDR3: TGTGCCAGCAGGTCTTATCGCGAAGCTTTCTTT. Using reference TRBV28 and TRBJ1-1 for the parts outside the CDR3, the full variable domain is DVKVTQSSRYLVKRTGEKVFLECVQDMDHENMFWYRQDPGLGLRLIYFSYDVKMKEKGDIPEGYSVSREKKERFSLILESASTNQTSMYLCASRSYREAFFGQGTRLTVV.

This sequence joins TRBV28 and TRBJ1-1, with TRBD1 matching over 12 bases. Trimming took 6 bases from V and 10 from J; bases not matched to a gene: 6. Per germline, CDR1 MDHEN and CDR2 SYDVKM. This CDR3 contains 13 residues. The CDR3 DNA reads as TGTGCCAGCAGGACGGGACAGGGGGCGCGAGCTTTCTTT. Translated: CASRTGQGARAFF.

The chain employs TRBV10-3 and TRBJ2-7; TRBD1 is a possible D gene (6 bases). V was pared by 2 bases and J by 5 bases, with 16 bases between. The CDR3 contains 15 residues. Germline V gene sequence: CDR1 ENHRY, CDR2 SYGVKD. In nucleotides, the CDR3 is TGTGCCATCAGTGAGGGGCAGGGGTTGGTACACGAGCAGTACTTC. Amino acids: CAISEGQGLVHEQYF.

This chain links TRBV5-6 with TRBJ2-5; 8 positions agree with TRBD2. V lost 4 bases to trimming and J lost 5 bases; unmatched junction nucleotides: 7. The CDR3 runs 14 residues. CDR1 SGHDT and CDR2 YYEEEE come from the germline V gene. The CDR3 nucleotides are TGTGCCAGCAGCACGGGACTAGTCATGGAGACCCAGTACTTC. Amino acid sequence: CASSTGLVMETQYF.

There are a few counts of this clone. The chain is built from TRBV19 and TRBJ1-5; 10 positions match TRBD1. The CDR3 consists of 18 residues. Per the germline V gene, CDR1 is LNHDA and CDR2 is SQIVND (reference sequence). Losses at the gene ends were 1 base for V and 5 bases for J; bases not matched to a gene: 11. The CDR3 coding sequence is TGTGCCAGTAGTATAGTACCGGGACAGGGGTTCGGGGATCAGCCCCAGCATTTT. The encoded protein is CASSIVPGQGFGDQPQHF.

This clone was detected a few times. This sequence joins TRBV10-3 and TRBJ2-2; D not certain. Trimming removed 6 bases from V and 4 bases from J, with 6 bases in between. Germline V CDR1 and CDR2: ENHRY, SYGVKD. The CDR3 has 12 residues. CDR3 in DNA: TGTGCCATCAGACAGACCACCGGGGAGCTGTTTTTT. Translated: CAIRQTTGELFF.

This clone was detected once. This rearrangement joins TRBV4-1 to TRBJ2-2; 10 nucleotides agree with TRBD2. Germline V gene data show CDR1 as MGHRA and CDR2 as YSYEKL. Trimming removed 4 bases from V and 2 bases from J; junction bases left unmatched: 10. The CDR3 is made up of 18 amino acids. In nucleotides, the CDR3 is TGCGCCAGCAGCCGACGGGGCGGGACTAGCGAAAACACCGGGGAGCTGTTTTTT. It translates to CASSRRGGTSENTGELFF.

The table lists this clone with a few counts. V and J are TRBV18 and TRBJ2-3; perhaps TRBD1 as D (6 bases). From germline, CDR1 is KGHSH and CDR2 LQKENI. This CDR3 comprises 16 residues. The V and J ends lost 0 bases and 0 bases respectively, with 10 bases between them. CDR3 region: CASSPPGQTSTDTQYF. The CDR3 DNA reads TGTGCCAGCTCACCACCGGGACAAACCAGCACAGATACGCAGTATTTT. The whole variable domain, remainder taken from reference TRBV18 and TRBJ2-3, is NAGVMQNPRHLVRRRGQEARLRCSPMKGHSHVYWYRQLPEEGLKFMVYLQKENIIDESGMPKERFSAEFPKEGPSILRIQQVVRGDSAAYFCASSPPGQTSTDTQYFGPGTRLTVL.

The V and J genes are TRBV28 and TRBJ2-7; tentative D call: TRBD2 (5 bases). The length of the CDR3 is 14 residues. CDR1 and CDR2 from the germline V gene are MDHEN and SYDVKM. V was clipped by 5 bases and J by 7 bases, with 18 bases between them. In DNA, the CDR3 is TGTGCCAGCAGTCCCTCGGGCCGTTGGGAGGAGCAGTACTTC. Its translation is CASSPSGRWEEQYF.

V is TRBV28 and J is TRBJ2-5; unclear D gene. Germline CDR1 MDHEN, CDR2 SYDVKM. Trimming pared 8 bases from V and 3 bases from J, leaving 10 bases between. This CDR3 spans 12 amino acids. CDR3 coding DNA: TGTGCCAGCGGCCAGGTAAAAGAGACCCAGTACTTC. Translating gives CASGQVKETQYF.

The rearrangement joins TRBV29-1 to TRBJ1-1; no clear D gene. From germline, CDR1 is SQVTM and CDR2 ANQGSEA. With 4 bases removed from V and 6 bases from J, the gap between germline ends came to 15 bases. The CDR3 runs 13 residues. The CDR3 loop is CSVAPRGKPEAFF. The CDR3, as DNA: TGCAGCGTTGCTCCTCGGGGTAAACCTGAAGCTTTCTTT.

The chain combines TRBV7-9 with TRBJ1-4; D gene unclear. The CDR3 totals 19 residues. Trimming left V 0 bases short and J 0 bases short, with 17 bases between. The germline CDR1 and CDR2 sequences are SEHNR and FQNEAQ (reference sequence). The CDR3 DNA reads TGTGCCAGCAGCTTAGCGACAAATTTCGGACGGACAACTAATGAAAAACTGTTTTTT. Translated, it gives CASSLATNFGRTTNEKLFF.

J is TRBJ2-7 and V is TRBV7-9, with D possibly being TRBD1 or TRBD2 (5 bases each). From germline, CDR1 is SEHNR and CDR2 FQNEAQ (reference sequence). V dropped 3 bases and J dropped 2 bases, with 11 bases sitting between them. This CDR3 contains 14 residues. This CDR3 is CASSFRDGAYEQYF. CDR3 DNA sequence: TGTGCCAGCAGCTTTCGGGACGGAGCCTACGAGCAGTACTTC.

This chain uses TRBV6-1 with TRBJ2-7; 7 bases fit TRBD1. The CDR3 is made up of 14 amino acids. Per germline, CDR1 MNHNS and CDR2 SASEGT. Trimming took 6 bases from V and 1 from J; bases not matched to a gene: 6. The CDR3: CASSRQGSSYEQYF. The CDR3 coding sequence is TGTGCCAGCAGCCGACAGGGATCATCCTACGAGCAGTACTTC.